Sequencing of this T cell receptor beta chain was carried out in a study of Ad26.COV2.S vaccination and SARS-CoV-2 variants. Study observations and caveats: A substantial breadth of spike-specific CD8+ and CD4+ T cell responses after vaccination has been reported. Vaccinated individuals (as opposed to placebo recipients) had higher spike-specific TCR breadth.

Trimming pared 7 bases from V and 7 bases from J, leaving 13 bases between. The CDR3 spans 12 residues. Stated treatment: about 20 received Ad26.COV2.S at low or high dose, single or two shots; about 5 received placebo; per-sample allocation not given. Following the first vaccine or placebo injection, samples were taken on day 63. Adults aged 18-55 years in Boston included the donor. Concerning this clone: The antigen remains undetermined.

Assay: immunoSEQ multiplex PCR; the TCRdb copy retains only in-frame clones and omits some. Found here are about 680,000 clones, 89% of them singletons; the top ten hold approximately 1.5%. The source is a person aged 18-65 years who received the Ad26.COV2.S COVID-19 vaccine or a placebo. V usage is TRBV12-3 or TRBV12-4 and J usage is TRBJ1-1, with D perhaps matching TRBD1 (6 bases). Sequencing used peripheral blood, obtained in a trial of Ad26.COV2.S vaccine versus placebo. The DNA for the CDR3 is TGTGCCAGCAATAGACAGGTTGGTGAAGCTTTCTTT. This translates into CASNRQVGEAFF.